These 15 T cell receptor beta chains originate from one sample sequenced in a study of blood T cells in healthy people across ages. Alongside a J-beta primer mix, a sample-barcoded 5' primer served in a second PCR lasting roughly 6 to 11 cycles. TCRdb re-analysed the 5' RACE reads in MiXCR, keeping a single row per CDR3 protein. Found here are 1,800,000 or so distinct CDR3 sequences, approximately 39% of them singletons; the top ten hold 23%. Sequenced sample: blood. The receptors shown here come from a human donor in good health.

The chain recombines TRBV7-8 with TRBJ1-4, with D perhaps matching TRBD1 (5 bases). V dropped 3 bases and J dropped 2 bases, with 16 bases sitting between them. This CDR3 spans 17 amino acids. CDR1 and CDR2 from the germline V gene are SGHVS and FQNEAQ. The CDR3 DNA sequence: TGTGCCAGCAGCTTCCCAACTCCGGGACGGACTAATGAAAAACTGTTTTTT. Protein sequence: CASSFPTPGRTNEKLFF.

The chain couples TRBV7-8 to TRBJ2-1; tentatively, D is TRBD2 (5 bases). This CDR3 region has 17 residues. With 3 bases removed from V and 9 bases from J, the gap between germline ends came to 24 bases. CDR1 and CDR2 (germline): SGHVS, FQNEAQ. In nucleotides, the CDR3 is TGTGCCAGCAGCTTTCGCCCGGAAGGCCCTCGGGGTATTGAGCAGTTCTTC. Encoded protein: CASSFRPEGPRGIEQFF.

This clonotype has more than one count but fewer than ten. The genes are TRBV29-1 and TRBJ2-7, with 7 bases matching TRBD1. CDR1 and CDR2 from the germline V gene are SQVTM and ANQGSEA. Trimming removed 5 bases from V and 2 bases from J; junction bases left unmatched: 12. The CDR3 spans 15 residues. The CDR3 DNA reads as TGCAGCGTTACACGACAGGGCCGCATTACCTACGAGCAGTACTTC. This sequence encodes CSVTRQGRITYEQYF.

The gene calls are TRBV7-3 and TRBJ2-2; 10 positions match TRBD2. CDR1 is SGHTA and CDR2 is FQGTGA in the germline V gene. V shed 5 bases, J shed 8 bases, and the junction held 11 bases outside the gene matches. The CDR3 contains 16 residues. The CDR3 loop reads CASSTSSGGPGGELFF. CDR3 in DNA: TGTGCCAGCAGCACCTCTAGCGGGGGTCCCGGAGGGGAGCTGTTTTTT.

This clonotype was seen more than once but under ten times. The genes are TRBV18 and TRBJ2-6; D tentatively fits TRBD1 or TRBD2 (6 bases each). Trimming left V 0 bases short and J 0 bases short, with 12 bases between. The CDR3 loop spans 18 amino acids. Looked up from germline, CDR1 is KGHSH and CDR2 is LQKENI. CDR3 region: CASSPPGRGDSGANVLTF. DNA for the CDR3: TGTGCCAGCTCACCACCGGGAAGGGGGGACTCTGGGGCCAACGTCCTGACTTTC.

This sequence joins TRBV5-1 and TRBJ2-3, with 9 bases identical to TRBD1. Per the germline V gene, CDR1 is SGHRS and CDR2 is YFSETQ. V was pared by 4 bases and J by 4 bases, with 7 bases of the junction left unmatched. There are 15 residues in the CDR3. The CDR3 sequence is CASSNRDRASDTQYF. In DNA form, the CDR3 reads TGCGCCAGCAGCAACAGGGACAGGGCATCAGATACGCAGTATTTT.

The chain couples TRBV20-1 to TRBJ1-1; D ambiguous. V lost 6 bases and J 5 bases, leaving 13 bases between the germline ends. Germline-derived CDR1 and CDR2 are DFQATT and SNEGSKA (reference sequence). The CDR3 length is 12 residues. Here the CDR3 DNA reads TGCAGTGCGGGAGAGGTTTCGACTGAAGCTTTCTTT. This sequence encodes CSAGEVSTEAFF.

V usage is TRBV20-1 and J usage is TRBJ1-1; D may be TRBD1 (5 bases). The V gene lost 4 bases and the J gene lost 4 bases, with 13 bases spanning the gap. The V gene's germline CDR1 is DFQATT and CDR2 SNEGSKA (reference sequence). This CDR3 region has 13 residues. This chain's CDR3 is CSAKIRDLTEAFF. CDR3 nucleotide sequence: TGCAGTGCTAAAATACGGGACCTCACTGAAGCTTTCTTT.

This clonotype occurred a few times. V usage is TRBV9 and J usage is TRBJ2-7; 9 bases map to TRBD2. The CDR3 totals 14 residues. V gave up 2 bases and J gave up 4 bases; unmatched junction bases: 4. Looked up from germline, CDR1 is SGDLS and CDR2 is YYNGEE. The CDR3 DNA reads TGTGCCAGCAGCGTGAGTAGCGGGGGTTACGAGCAGTACTTC. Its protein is CASSVSSGGYEQYF. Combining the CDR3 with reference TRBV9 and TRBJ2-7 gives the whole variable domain DSGVTQTPKHLITATGQRVTLRCSPRSGDLSVYWYQQSLDQGLQFLIQYYNGEERAKGNILERFSAQQFPDLHSELNLSSLELGDSALYFCASSVSSGGYEQYFGPGTRLTVT.

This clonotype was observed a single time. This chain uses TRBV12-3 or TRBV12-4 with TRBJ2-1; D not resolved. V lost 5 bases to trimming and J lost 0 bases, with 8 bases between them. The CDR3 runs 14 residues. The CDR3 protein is CASSVLLSYNEQFF. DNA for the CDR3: TGTGCCAGCAGTGTCCTCCTCTCCTACAATGAGCAGTTCTTC.

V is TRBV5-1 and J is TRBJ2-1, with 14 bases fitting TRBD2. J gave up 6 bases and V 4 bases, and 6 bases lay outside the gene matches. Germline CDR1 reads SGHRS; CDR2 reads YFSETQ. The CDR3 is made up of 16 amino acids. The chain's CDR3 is CASSTEGLAGVNEQFF. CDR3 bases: TGCGCCAGCAGCACCGAGGGACTAGCGGGGGTCAATGAGCAGTTCTTC.

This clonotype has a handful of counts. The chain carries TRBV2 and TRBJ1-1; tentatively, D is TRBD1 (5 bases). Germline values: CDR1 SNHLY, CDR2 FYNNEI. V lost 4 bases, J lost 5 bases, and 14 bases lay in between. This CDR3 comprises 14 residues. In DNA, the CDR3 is TGTGCCAGCAGTGTGGGGGGGGGGAGAACTGAAGCTTTCTTT. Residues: CASSVGGGRTEAFF.

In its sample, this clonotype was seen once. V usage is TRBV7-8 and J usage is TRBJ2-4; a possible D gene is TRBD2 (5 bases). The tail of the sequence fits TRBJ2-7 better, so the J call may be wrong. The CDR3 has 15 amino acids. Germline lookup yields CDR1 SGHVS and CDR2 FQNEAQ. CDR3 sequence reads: CASGYDGDPTYEQYF. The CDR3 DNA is TGTGCCAGCGGCTATGACGGGGATCCTACCTACGAGCAGTACTTC.

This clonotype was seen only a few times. The CDR3 loop is CASSYSRTGLNQPQHF. CDR3 bases: TGTGCCAGCAGTTACTCCCGCACGGGACTCAATCAGCCCCAGCATTTT. This rearrangement joins TRBV6-6 to TRBJ1-5; the D gene is possibly TRBD1 (5 bases). The V end lost 0 bases, the J end lost 3 bases, and 12 bases lay between the germline ends. The length of the CDR3 is 16 residues. CDR1 and CDR2 (germline): MNHNY, SVGAGI (reference sequence).

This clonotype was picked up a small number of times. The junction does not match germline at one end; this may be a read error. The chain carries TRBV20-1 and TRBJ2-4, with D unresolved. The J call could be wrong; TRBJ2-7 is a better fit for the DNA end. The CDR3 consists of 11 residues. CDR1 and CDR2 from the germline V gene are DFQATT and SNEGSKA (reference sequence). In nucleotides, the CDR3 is TGCAGTGCGCCCTACTCCCACGAGCAGTACTTC. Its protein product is CSAPYSHEQYF.